The 18 T cell receptor beta chains listed next were all sequenced from one sample in a study of response to subunit inactivated influenza vaccine. One entry per CDR3 protein results from TCRdb running MiXCR on the RT-PCR reads. The sample shows about 830,000 distinct CDR3 sequences, less than 20% of them seen only once. Here the sequenced sample was PBMCs from blood, taken 5 days after vaccination. Every receptor here comes from a man aged 45 to 65 who received an inactivated influenza vaccine.

A few counts support this clonotype. The J gene is TRBJ1-1, the V gene TRBV29-1; 8 bases match TRBD1. From germline, CDR1 is SQVTM and CDR2 ANQGSEA. V was clipped by 3 bases and J by 1 base; unmatched bases: 1. CDR3 size: 13 residues. CDR3 sequence: CSVDGTGNTEAFF. CDR3 coding DNA: TGCAGCGTTGATGGGACAGGGAACACTGAAGCTTTCTTT.

In its sample, this clonotype was seen a few times. This chain uses TRBV4-2 with TRBJ1-6; D gene uncertain. Trimming took off 0 bases at V and 10 bases at J, with 7 bases between the two ends. The CDR3 runs 13 residues. Germline lookup yields CDR1 LGHNA and CDR2 YNFKEQ. The CDR3 sequence is CASSQEGSSPLHF. Written as DNA, the CDR3 is TGTGCCAGCAGCCAAGAGGGGAGCTCACCCCTCCACTTT.

The chain carries TRBV12-3 or TRBV12-4 and TRBJ1-2; D not resolved. This CDR3 is built from 13 residues. V was shortened by 0 bases and J by 7 bases, with 9 bases between the two germline ends. CDR3 coding DNA: TGTGCCAGCAGTTTAGCGCTGAGGGTTGGCTACACCTTC. As protein: CASSLALRVGYTF.

The chain carries TRBV9 and TRBJ2-5; 9 bases fit TRBD1. Germline V gene lookup returns CDR1 SGDLS and CDR2 YYNGEE. CDR3 size: 16 residues. Trimming cost V 3 bases and J 2 bases; bases outside gene matches: 8. CDR3 in DNA: TGTGCCAGCAGCGCACGGGGACAGGGAGGGCAAGAGACCCAGTACTTC. Amino acid sequence: CASSARGQGGQETQYF.

The chain employs TRBV4-1 and TRBJ1-4; 7 bases map to TRBD1. From germline, CDR1 is MGHRA and CDR2 YSYEKL. The length of the CDR3 is 16 residues. V was pared by 3 bases and J by 5 bases, with 9 bases of the junction left unmatched. The CDR3 DNA sequence: TGCGCCAGCAGCCAGCTAGGAGGGACAGTAAATGAAAAACTGTTTTTT. It yields the protein CASSQLGGTVNEKLFF.

This clonotype was seen more than once but under ten times. The chain employs TRBV7-9 and TRBJ2-1; a possible D gene is TRBD1 (6 bases). CDR1 SEHNR and CDR2 FQNEAQ come from the germline V gene (reference sequence). This CDR3 is 14 amino acids long. Trimming cost V 3 bases and J 7 bases, with 13 bases left between them. The chain's CDR3 is CASSLPMRGNEQFF. The CDR3 DNA sequence: TGTGCCAGCAGCTTGCCGATGAGGGGGAATGAGCAGTTCTTC.

This chain connects TRBV7-9 to TRBJ2-2, with TRBD1 as a possible D gene (6 bases). The CDR3 has 15 amino acids. Germline lookup yields CDR1 SEHNR and CDR2 FQNEAQ (reference sequence). V lost 4 bases and J 1 base, leaving 10 bases between the germline ends. As DNA, the CDR3 is TGTGCCAGCAGCTCCTGGGGGCAGAACACCGGGGAGCTGTTTTTT. It specifies CASSSWGQNTGELFF.

V and J are TRBV12-3 or TRBV12-4 and TRBJ2-2, with TRBD1 identical over 7 bases. The CDR3 has 17 amino acids. V was pared by 3 bases and J by 0 bases, with 7 bases of the junction left unmatched. For the CDR3, the DNA is TGTGCCAGCAGTTTTTATTCCGGACAGGCGAACACCGGGGAGCTGTTTTTT. The encoded protein is CASSFYSGQANTGELFF.

The gene calls are TRBV2 and TRBJ2-3; 8 bases line up with TRBD1. V shed 6 bases, J shed 2 bases, and the junction held 10 bases outside the gene matches. Per the germline V gene, CDR1 is SNHLY and CDR2 is FYNNEI. The CDR3 totals 16 residues. The CDR3 loop reads CASREIGQGFTDTQYF. In nucleotides, the CDR3 is TGTGCCAGCAGGGAAATAGGACAGGGATTCACAGATACGCAGTATTTT.

The gene calls are TRBV5-6 and TRBJ2-5, with 10 nucleotides matching TRBD1. Germline values: CDR1 SGHDT, CDR2 YYEEEE. CDR3 size: 16 residues. Losses at the gene ends were 4 bases for V and 3 bases for J; bases not matched to a gene: 9. CDR3 bases: TGTGCCAGCAGCACCAGGACAGGGGGACCCAAAGAGACCCAGTACTTC. Its translation: CASSTRTGGPKETQYF.

This chain connects TRBV7-9 to TRBJ1-2; no clear D. CDR1 and CDR2 from the germline V gene are SEHNR and FQNEAQ (reference sequence). Trimming cost V 4 bases and J 0 bases, with 18 bases left between them. The CDR3 contains 17 residues. CDR3 nucleotides: TGTGCCAGCAGCTCCCAGGAATGGGCGGGCCCTAACTATGGCTACACCTTC. It encodes CASSSQEWAGPNYGYTF.

This chain links TRBV18 with TRBJ2-7, with D perhaps being TRBD1 or TRBD2 (5 bases each). Germline V CDR1 and CDR2: KGHSH, LQKENI. Trimming pared 1 base from V and 0 bases from J, leaving 13 bases between. The CDR3 runs to 16 residues. DNA of the CDR3: TGTGCCAGCTCACCACGGGGAGAGGGGACCTCCTACGAGCAGTACTTC. It is translated as CASSPRGEGTSYEQYF.

This clonotype was found a few times. The CDR3: CASRQQNTDTQYF. CDR3 nucleotides: TGTGCCAGCAGACAACAGAACACAGATACGCAGTATTTT. V and J are TRBV6-2 or TRBV6-3 and TRBJ2-3; no reliable D call. Germline V gene sequence: CDR1 MNHEY, CDR2 SVGEGT. CDR3 length: 13 amino acids. V was clipped by 6 bases and J by 2 bases, with 9 bases between them.

The chain recombines TRBV7-2 with TRBJ2-2; TRBD2 matches at 9 bases. With 5 bases clipped from V and 7 bases from J, the junction kept 5 bases outside the gene matches. CDR3 length: 14 residues. Per germline, CDR1 SGHTA and CDR2 FQGNSA. CDR3 in amino acids: CASSIGTSIGELFF. CDR3 nucleotide sequence: TGTGCCAGCAGCATCGGGACTAGCATCGGGGAGCTGTTTTTT. The variable domain in full, with the rest retrieved from reference TRBV7-2 and TRBJ2-2, is GAGVSQSPSNKVTEKGKDVELRCDPISGHTALYWYRQSLGQGLEFLIYFQGNSAPDKSGLPSDRFSAERTGGSVSTLTIQRTQQEDSAVYLCASSIGTSIGELFFGEGSRLTVL.

In its sample, this clonotype was seen a few times. V is TRBV11-2 and J is TRBJ1-3; TRBD1 aligns across 8 bases. V lost 5 bases, J lost 3 bases, and 3 bases stayed unmatched. CDR1 and CDR2 (germline): SGHAT, FQNNGV. The CDR3 extends over 14 amino acids. The chain's CDR3 is CASSAGTGGNTIYF. CDR3 nucleotides: TGTGCCAGCAGCGCCGGGACAGGTGGAAACACCATATATTTT.

This clonotype has a handful of counts. This chain links TRBV20-1 with TRBJ2-3, with D uncertain. Deletions cut 3 bases from V and 5 bases from J, with 15 bases between. The CDR3 runs to 14 residues. CDR1 is DFQATT, CDR2 SNEGSKA, per germline (reference sequence). This CDR3 reads CSASPRILRDTQYF. DNA for the CDR3: TGCAGTGCTAGCCCTCGAATTCTCCGAGATACGCAGTATTTT.

This clonotype was seen only a few times. The V gene is TRBV10-2, the J gene TRBJ2-3, with 9 bases lining up with TRBD2. Germline V gives CDR1 WSHSY, CDR2 SAAADI. The CDR3 is 15 amino acids. Trimming at V came to 4 bases and at J to 5 bases, leaving 7 bases not matched to a gene. DNA for the CDR3: TGCGCCAGCAGTGTTGGGCGGGGGGGCCTAGATACGCAGTATTTT. Translated, it gives CASSVGRGGLDTQYF.

This chain links TRBV28 with TRBJ2-1; tentative D call: TRBD1 (6 bases). Trimming pared 4 bases from V and 9 bases from J, leaving 13 bases between. The CDR3 sequence is 13 residues long. Per germline, CDR1 MDHEN and CDR2 SYDVKM. CDR3 in amino acids: CASSSRGFGEQFF. The CDR3 nucleotides are TGTGCCAGCAGTTCCAGGGGTTTCGGTGAGCAGTTCTTC.